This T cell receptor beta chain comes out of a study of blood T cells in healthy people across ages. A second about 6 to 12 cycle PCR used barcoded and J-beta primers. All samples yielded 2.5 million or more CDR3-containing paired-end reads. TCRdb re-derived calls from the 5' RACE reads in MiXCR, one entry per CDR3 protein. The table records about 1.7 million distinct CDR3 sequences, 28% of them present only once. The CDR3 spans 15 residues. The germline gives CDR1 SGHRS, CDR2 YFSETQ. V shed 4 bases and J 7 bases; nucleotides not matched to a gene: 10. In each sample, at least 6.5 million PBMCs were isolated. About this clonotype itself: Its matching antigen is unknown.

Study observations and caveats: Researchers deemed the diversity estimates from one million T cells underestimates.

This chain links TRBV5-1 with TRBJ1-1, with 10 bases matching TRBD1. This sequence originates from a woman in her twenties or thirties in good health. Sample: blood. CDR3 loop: CASSIRTGGTNEAFF. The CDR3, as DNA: TGCGCCAGCAGCATCAGGACAGGGGGGACAAATGAAGCTTTCTTT. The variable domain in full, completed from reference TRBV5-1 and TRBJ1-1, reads KAGVTQTPRYLIKTRGQQVTLSCSPISGHRSVSWYQQTPGQGLQFLFEYFSETQRNKGNFPGRFSGRQFSNSRSEMNVSTLELGDSALYLCASSIRTGGTNEAFFGQGTRLTVV.